These T cell receptor beta chains were read from a single sample in a study of blood T cell repertoires in COVID-19. Assay used: immunoSEQ multiplex PCR; TCRdb lists only in-frame clones, some missing. Found here are about 170,000 clones, 70% to 90% of them singletons; the top ten hold roughly 1.9%. Specimen: peripheral blood. The origin of the receptors is a man aged 45-65 years who had recovered from COVID-19. CDR3s include the opening cysteine and the closing phenylalanine or tryptophan. Fields, in order: clone size, V gene, D gene, J gene, CDR3 DNA, CDR3 protein. The D gene is left open where the match is weak. A row's size may be missing; if present it is once, few, many or a size class.

>few|TRBV19|.|TRBJ1-2
TGTGCCAGTAGTCTCTCTAGACAGAAAGGCTACACCTTC
CASSLSRQKGYTF
>.|TRBV9|.|TRBJ2-7
TGTGCCAGCAGCGTAGGACAGGCAACCGAGCAGTACTTC
CASSVGQATEQYF
>once|TRBV7-2|TRBD2|TRBJ2-1
TGTGCCAGCAGCTTAGCAGCGGGAGGGTTATACAATGAGCAGTTCTTC
CASSLAAGGLYNEQFF
>.|TRBV6-2/TRBV6-3|.|TRBJ1-1
TGTGCCAGCAGTTACTACGACAGTGAAGCTTTCTTT
CASSYYDSEAFF
>.|TRBV5-6|.|TRBJ2-2
TGTGCCAGCAGCTTAGGACAGTTACTCAACACCGGGGAGCTGTTTTTT
CASSLGQLLNTGELFF
>.|TRBV19|.|TRBJ2-5
TGTGCCAGTGAGAGGACGTCCGTCGGGAGCCAAGAGACCCAGTACTTC
CASERTSVGSQETQYF
>.|TRBV30|TRBD2|TRBJ2-1
TGTGCCTTAAAAGAGCGGGGGGGCGCCTACAATGAGCAGTTCTTC
CALKERGGAYNEQFF
>.|TRBV27|TRBD1|TRBJ2-7
TGTGCCAGCAGCCGCCACCTGACAGGGGACTACGAGCAGTACTTC
CASSRHLTGDYEQYF
>.|TRBV5-4|.|TRBJ1-2
TGTGCCAGCAGCTTGTCCTCTAACTATGGCTACACCTTC
CASSLSSNYGYTF
>.|TRBV6-1|TRBD2|TRBJ2-1
TGTGCCAGCAGTGAAGGCCACTTAGCGGGAAATAATGAGCAGTTCTTC
CASSEGHLAGNNEQFF
>.|TRBV10-3|.|TRBJ1-3
TGTGCCTCACGGACAGCAGGCTCTGGAAACACCATATATTTT
CASRTAGSGNTIYF
>once|TRBV7-6|TRBD2|TRBJ2-5
TGTGCCAGCAGTAGAAGCGGGGGGTACCAAGAGACCCAGTACTTC
CASSRSGGYQETQYF
>.|TRBV24-1|TRBD1|TRBJ2-3
TGTGCCACCAGTGACCGTGGACAGGGGGCGGGAGATACGCAGTATTTT
CATSDRGQGAGDTQYF
>.|TRBV5-1|TRBD2|TRBJ2-3
TGCGCCAGCAGCCGACTAGCGGGGGACACAGATACGCAGTATTTT
CASSRLAGDTDTQYF
>.|TRBV5-4|.|TRBJ2-5
TGTGCCAGCAGCTTGGGGTTTGGGGCAGGGAGGGGGCAAGAGACCCAGTACTTC
CASSLGFGAGRGQETQYF
>.|TRBV4-2|.|TRBJ2-5
TGTGCCAGCAGCCCACTGACCGGGGTCAAACAAAGCGGCGGGACCCAGTACTTC
CASSPLTGVKQSGGTQYF
>.|TRBV3-1/TRBV3-2|TRBD1|TRBJ1-4
TGTGCCAGCAGCCAAGTCTGGCCCCATGCGGACAGGGGAGGGAAACTGTTTTTT
CASSQVWPHADRGGKLFF
>.|TRBV21-1|.|TRBJ2-2
TGTGCCAGTCCGACGGAACAGGATGGCACCGGGGAGCTGTTTTTT
CASPTEQDGTGELFF